This paragraph reports one T cell receptor beta chain. This clone's antigen is unknown. Within one base of it there is no much larger clone, and no base qualities were kept. CDR1 and CDR2, per the germline V gene, are MNHNS and SASEGT. The cysteine opens and the phenylalanine closes a CDR3 of 17 amino acids. Only CDR3 DNA is held: 51 bases, read in frame from base 1. V has 0 bases trimmed and J has 5 bases trimmed; junction bases matching no gene number 10. The donors were included in the validation cohort of roughly 130 subjects, a group kept apart from the roughly 670-subject first cohort. The data belong to a study of cytomegalovirus exposure and HLA in healthy donors listed by TCRdb under 2017. The study in broad terms: A later analysis indicated that the roughly 120 validation repertoires were generated on the platform also employed for the 700 or so repertoires of the first cohort. The aim of the study was to test whether cataloging public T cell receptors could identify signatures of past pathogen exposure. Along with the roughly 710-subject first cohort, a separate validation cohort of about 110 different subjects was used. High-throughput TCR immunosequencing, statistical association of individual TCRs with disease status, and machine learning were combined to predict cytomegalovirus infection status.

Libraries came from the immunoSEQ multiplex PCR assay. From the authors' description of their analysis: A statistical classification framework was developed to diagnose cytomegalovirus status using the catalog of TCR beta chain sequences. TCRdb holds this immuneACCESS table with in-frame rearrangements only. Some clones are missing; in checked studies, unresolved V genes explain under half, and the rest has no known cause. V and J calls and clone size are given by that table; D and trimming were obtained from the DNA. The sample has 95,000 to 150,000 clones on record, about 94% of them singletons. The ten largest clones represent roughly 1.2% of the sample. The research as a whole found: A later analysis found that TCRs clustered in the first cohort also tended to co-occur in the 95 to 150 validation repertoires, with 94% of cluster scores above 0. A total of fewer than 200 TCR beta chains were listed by the study as associated with cytomegalovirus. A later analysis lacked HLA typing for the validation cohort, so it scored co-occurrence in that cohort across all 120 or so repertoires. In both the original and validation cohorts, the classifier was reported to diagnose cytomegalovirus status with high specificity and sensitivity. According to the authors, the approach could potentially be generalized to other disease states and immunological phenotypes. In vitro tests confirmed that a few of the cytomegalovirus-associated TCR beta chains recognize cytomegalovirus antigens. Most TCR sequences were seen in very few donors, while some public TCRs were found in many individuals.

The source is a woman aged 18-30 years in good health and CMV-seronegative. The chain was built from TRBV6-1 and TRBJ2-1; 7 middle bases align to TRBD2. The sample comprised PBMCs. The nucleotide sequence reads as follows: TGTGCCAGCAGTGAAGCAAAAGCGGGACGTCCCGACAATGAGCAGTTCTTC. Its protein is CASSEAKAGRPDNEQFF.